This entry lists 30 T cell receptor beta chains sequenced from one sample in a study of identifying expanded T cells in peripheral blood. The assay was immunoSEQ multiplex PCR, and TCRdb's table has in-frame clones only and misses some. This table has nearly 60,000 clones, roughly 89% appearing once. What was sequenced was blood. The receptors were gathered from a person aged 18 to 75 in good health.

This rearrangement joins TRBV19 to TRBJ1-1; D not resolved. The V gene lost 2 bases and the J gene lost 5 bases, with 12 bases spanning the gap. Per germline, CDR1 LNHDA and CDR2 SQIVND (reference sequence). This CDR3 has 14 residues. CDR3 coding DNA: TGTGCCAGTAGTATACCCGGGCTTGGGACTGAAGCTTTCTTT. This gives the protein CASSIPGLGTEAFF.

The chain joins TRBV5-1 to TRBJ2-4; 7 bases agree with TRBD2. CDR3 length: 18 amino acids. Germline CDR1 and CDR2: SGHRS and YFSETQ. With 1 base clipped from V and 6 bases from J, the junction kept 16 bases outside the gene matches. The CDR3: CASSLYPRREGLGNIQYF. CDR3 sequence (DNA): TGCGCCAGCAGCTTGTACCCCAGGAGGGAGGGCCTGGGAAACATTCAGTACTTC.

The chain joins TRBV4-3 to TRBJ1-6; possible D gene TRBD1, 6 bases. In germline, CDR1 is LGHNA, CDR2 YSLEER. Trimming took 0 bases from V and 9 from J, leaving 15 bases between them. The CDR3 loop spans 16 amino acids. CDR3 sequence (DNA): TGCGCCAGCAGCCAAGATGCGGCAGGGGAGGCTTCACCCCTCCACTTT. Residues: CASSQDAAGEASPLHF.

The chain recombines TRBV4-2 with TRBJ2-7; D possibly corresponds to TRBD2 (6 bases). The CDR3 totals 15 residues. CDR1 is LGHNA, CDR2 YNFKEQ, per germline. Trimming removed 0 bases at V and 4 bases at J, with 13 bases between. In DNA, the CDR3 is TGTGCCAGCAGCCAAGAGGGAGGTTCGACGTACGAGCAGTACTTC. Protein: CASSQEGGSTYEQYF.

This clone was seen a single time. The genes are TRBV5-4 and TRBJ2-7; D call uncertain. The CDR3 runs to 15 residues. Looked up from germline, CDR1 is SGHNT and CDR2 is YYREEE (reference sequence). V lost 2 bases, J lost 7 bases, and 19 bases lay in between. The CDR3: CASSLKATNSREQYF. In DNA form, the CDR3 reads TGTGCCAGCAGCTTAAAGGCTACCAACTCGAGAGAGCAGTACTTC.

The rearrangement uses TRBV9 and TRBJ2-2; 8 nucleotides agree with TRBD1. Germline V gives CDR1 SGDLS, CDR2 YYNGEE. V shed 3 bases and J 5 bases; nucleotides not matched to a gene: 6. The CDR3 extends over 15 amino acids. The DNA for the CDR3 is TGTGCCAGCAGCGAACGGACAGGGCCAACCGGGGAGCTGTTTTTT. Translation: CASSERTGPTGELFF.

The J gene is TRBJ1-1, the V gene TRBV10-2; D uncertain. V shed 3 bases and J shed 0 bases, with 8 bases lying between them. This CDR3 comprises 14 residues. Germline-derived CDR1 and CDR2 are WSHSY and SAAADI. The chain's CDR3 is CASSEVGLNTEAFF. Here the CDR3 DNA reads TGCGCCAGCAGTGAAGTCGGCCTGAACACTGAAGCTTTCTTT.

The chain uses TRBV11-2 and TRBJ2-1, with D perhaps matching TRBD1 (5 bases). The CDR3 has 14 residues. Germline lookup yields CDR1 SGHAT and CDR2 FQNNGV. Trimming removed 1 base at V and 3 bases at J, with 7 bases between. CDR3 nucleotide sequence: TGTGCCAGCAGCTTAGCAACAGGCTACAATGAGCAGTTCTTC. This codes for CASSLATGYNEQFF.

The chain uses TRBV19 and TRBJ2-7; TRBD1 matches at 10 bases. The J segment lost 3 bases and the V segment lost 6 bases, leaving 8 bases of the junction unmatched. The germline gives CDR1 LNHDA, CDR2 SQIVND (reference sequence). The CDR3 is 15 residues long. The CDR3 region has the DNA TGTGCCAGTAGACCTCCGGGACAGGGGAACTACGAGCAGTACTTC. It specifies CASRPPGQGNYEQYF.

The rearrangement uses TRBV4-3 and TRBJ1-1; D may be TRBD1 (6 bases). CDR3 length equals 13 residues. The germline CDR1 and CDR2 sequences are LGHNA and YSLEER. The V end was cut by 1 base, the J end by 8 bases, with 11 bases between. The CDR3, as DNA: TGCGCCAGCAGCCAAGGAGAAGACAGGGAAGCTTTCTTT. Protein sequence: CASSQGEDREAFF.

The rearrangement uses TRBV4-2 and TRBJ2-5, with TRBD2 matching over 9 bases. In germline, CDR1 is LGHNA, CDR2 YNFKEQ. The junction had 14 bases not matched to a gene; V was cut back by 5 bases and J by 4 bases. The CDR3 runs 17 residues. For the CDR3, the DNA is TGTGCCAGCAGCTTAACCAGCGGGGGGCTCGGACGAGAGACCCAGTACTTC. It translates to CASSLTSGGLGRETQYF.

This chain uses TRBV7-3 with TRBJ2-3, with D possibly called TRBD1 or TRBD2 (5 bases each). The germline V gene encodes CDR1 SGHTA and CDR2 FQGTGA. V lost 8 bases and J lost 4, with 13 bases in between. This CDR3 has 13 amino acids. The DNA of the CDR3 is TGTGCCAGCGGTGAGGGGCGGGCAGATACGCAGTATTTT. It translates to CASGEGRADTQYF.

The rearrangement uses TRBV5-4 and TRBJ2-7; D remains ambiguous. Germline CDR1 SGHNT, CDR2 YYREEE (reference sequence). V dropped 0 bases and J dropped 2 bases, with 6 bases sitting between them. The CDR3 is 13 amino acids. CDR3 nucleotides: TGTGCCAGCAGCTTGGGAAGAACCTACGAGCAGTACTTC. This codes for CASSLGRTYEQYF.

The DNA of the CDR3 is TGTGCCAGCAGGGGCCAAGGGGACCCTAGCGGCTACACCTTC. Its translation is CASRGQGDPSGYTF. V and J are TRBV28 and TRBJ1-2; maybe TRBD1 (5 bases). The CDR3 consists of 14 residues. Germline lookup yields CDR1 MDHEN and CDR2 SYDVKM. V dropped 6 bases and J dropped 8 bases, with 19 bases sitting between them.

The V gene is TRBV5-1, the J gene TRBJ2-3, with D possibly being TRBD1 (5 bases). Per the germline V gene, CDR1 is SGHRS and CDR2 is YFSETQ. The CDR3 is 13 residues long. Between the trimmed V and J ends, which lost 2 bases and 6 bases, there was a span of 10 bases. The CDR3 sequence is CASSLRGGDTQYF. CDR3 coding DNA: TGCGCCAGCAGCTTAAGGGGTGGCGATACGCAGTATTTT.

The rearrangement uses TRBV30 and TRBJ1-2, with TRBD1 as a possible D gene (5 bases). There are 15 residues in the CDR3. Germline CDR1 is GTSNPN and CDR2 is SVGIG (reference sequence). Trimming left V 2 bases short and J 1 base short, with 14 bases between. The CDR3 spells CAWSPRTSLNYGYTF. In DNA, the CDR3 is TGTGCCTGGAGTCCGCGGACATCGCTTAACTATGGCTACACCTTC.

The V gene is TRBV30, the J gene TRBJ2-7; 11 bases are shared with TRBD2. This CDR3 contains 15 residues. J gave up 3 bases and V 4 bases, and 8 bases lay outside the gene matches. Germline CDR1 is GTSNPN and CDR2 is SVGIG (reference sequence). The CDR3 coding sequence is TGTGCCTGGACCTTCGGACTAGCGGGTGTCTACGAGCAGTACTTC. Translating gives CAWTFGLAGVYEQYF.

The genes are TRBV27 and TRBJ2-6; D tentatively fits TRBD1 or TRBD2 (6 bases each). This CDR3 comprises 15 residues. Trimming removed 8 bases from V and 1 base from J, with 12 bases in between. Germline CDR1 reads MNHEY; CDR2 reads SMNVEV (reference sequence). CDR3 protein: CASGGGESGANVLTF. CDR3 DNA: TGTGCCAGCGGGGGCGGGGAGTCTGGGGCCAACGTCCTGACTTTC.

CDR3 sequence (DNA): TGTGCCAGCAGTTTAAGGGGACGGGCCGGGGAGCTGTTTTTT. As protein: CASSLRGRAGELFF. The chain employs TRBV27 and TRBJ2-2; tentatively, D is TRBD1 or TRBD2 (5 bases each). V was shortened by 2 bases and J by 6 bases, with 10 bases between the two germline ends. Looked up from germline, CDR1 is MNHEY and CDR2 is SMNVEV (reference sequence). This CDR3 is 14 amino acids long.

The chain recombines TRBV7-2 with TRBJ2-5, with a possible D match to TRBD2 (6 bases). The last part of the DNA fits TRBJ2-7 better; the J call may be wrong. Germline CDR1 is SGHTA and CDR2 is FQGNSA. The CDR3 has 15 amino acids. CDR3 coding DNA: TGTGCCAGCAGCGAACTAGCACCGGGGCCCTACGAGCAGTACTTC. The encoded protein is CASSELAPGPYEQYF.

This chain joins TRBV28 and TRBJ2-3; D call uncertain. CDR3 size: 12 residues. CDR1 and CDR2 from the germline V gene are MDHEN and SYDVKM. V shed 6 bases and J shed 1 base, with 5 bases lying between them. CDR3 residues: CASRTGTDTQYF. Written as DNA, the CDR3 is TGTGCCAGCAGAACAGGCACAGATACGCAGTATTTT.

The J gene is TRBJ1-2, the V gene TRBV19; D unresolved. CDR3 length equals 16 residues. The V and J ends lost 5 bases and 0 bases respectively, with 16 bases between them. Germline V gene lookup returns CDR1 LNHDA and CDR2 SQIVND (reference sequence). The CDR3 loop reads CASSSLDFTTNYGYTF. The DNA of the CDR3 is TGTGCCAGTAGTTCCCTGGACTTTACCACTAACTATGGCTACACCTTC. Using reference TRBV19 and TRBJ1-2 for the parts outside the CDR3, the full variable domain is DGGITQSPKYLFRKEGQNVTLSCEQNLNHDAMYWYRQDPGQGLRLIYYSQIVNDFQKGDIAEGYSVSREKKESFPLTVTSAQKNPTAFYLCASSSLDFTTNYGYTFGSGTRLTVV.

The chain recombines TRBV19 with TRBJ1-1; 8 nucleotides agree with TRBD1. The CDR3 has 15 residues. Per the germline V gene, CDR1 is LNHDA and CDR2 is SQIVND (reference sequence). The V gene end was trimmed by 9 bases and the J gene end by 1 base; junction bases not matched to a gene: 10. The CDR3 DNA sequence: TGTGCCAGCATCAGGGTCGGGACAGGGAACACTGAAGCTTTCTTT. Protein: CASIRVGTGNTEAFF.

This chain joins TRBV4-1 and TRBJ2-5; tentative D call: TRBD2 (6 bases). V was shortened by 3 bases and J by 7 bases, with 18 bases between the two germline ends. The CDR3 consists of 15 residues. Germline CDR1 MGHRA, CDR2 YSYEKL. CDR3 loop: CASSQEVSGSRTQYF. Here the CDR3 DNA reads TGCGCCAGCAGCCAGGAGGTTAGCGGTTCGCGGACCCAGTACTTC.

CDR3 sequence: CASSLGVGGRANYGYTF. The CDR3 region has the DNA TGTGCCAGCAGCTTAGGAGTGGGGGGGAGAGCTAACTATGGCTACACCTTC. The V gene is TRBV7-8, the J gene TRBJ1-2, with a possible D match to TRBD1 (5 bases). V gave up 1 base and J gave up 0 bases, with 15 bases separating them. There are 17 residues in the CDR3. Per the germline V gene, CDR1 is SGHVS and CDR2 is FQNEAQ.

The genes are TRBV7-2 and TRBJ1-2, with D uncertain. This CDR3 contains 13 residues. The V end was cut by 1 base, the J end by 3 bases, with 6 bases between. Looked up from germline, CDR1 is SGHTA and CDR2 is FQGNSA. This chain's CDR3 is CASSLDVDYGYTF. CDR3 coding DNA: TGTGCCAGCAGCTTAGACGTAGACTATGGCTACACCTTC.

This clone has a handful of counts. The chain employs TRBV2 and TRBJ1-5; TRBD1 might be the D (6 bases). CDR3 length equals 15 residues. Looked up from germline, CDR1 is SNHLY and CDR2 is FYNNEI. Deletions cut 7 bases from V and 4 bases from J, with 17 bases between. This chain's CDR3 is CASNLGGTGNQPQHF. The CDR3 nucleotides read TGTGCCAGCAACCTGGGGGGTACAGGGAATCAGCCCCAGCATTTT.

This chain links TRBV27 with TRBJ2-7; D gene uncertain. In germline, CDR1 is MNHEY, CDR2 SMNVEV (reference sequence). The CDR3 has 13 residues. Trimming shortened V by 0 bases and J by 3 bases, and 6 bases separated the two germline ends. The CDR3 DNA is TGTGCCAGCAGTTTATCACCCAGCTACGAGCAGTACTTC. This gives the protein CASSLSPSYEQYF.

V gene TRBV4-2 combines with J gene TRBJ2-2; D gene ambiguous. CDR3 size: 15 residues. Trimming took off 4 bases at V and 7 bases at J, with 16 bases between the two ends. The germline CDR1 and CDR2 sequences are LGHNA and YNFKEQ. CDR3 loop: CASSPREVEVGELFF. The CDR3, as DNA: TGTGCCAGCAGCCCACGAGAGGTAGAGGTCGGGGAGCTGTTTTTT.

J is TRBJ2-1 and V is TRBV6-1; D gene uncertain. Trimming took 8 bases from V and 6 from J, leaving 17 bases between them. The length of the CDR3 is 14 residues. Looked up from germline, CDR1 is MNHNS and CDR2 is SASEGT. CDR3 region: CASGVGGVGNEQFF. Written as DNA, the CDR3 is TGTGCCAGCGGGGTTGGTGGGGTAGGCAATGAGCAGTTCTTC.